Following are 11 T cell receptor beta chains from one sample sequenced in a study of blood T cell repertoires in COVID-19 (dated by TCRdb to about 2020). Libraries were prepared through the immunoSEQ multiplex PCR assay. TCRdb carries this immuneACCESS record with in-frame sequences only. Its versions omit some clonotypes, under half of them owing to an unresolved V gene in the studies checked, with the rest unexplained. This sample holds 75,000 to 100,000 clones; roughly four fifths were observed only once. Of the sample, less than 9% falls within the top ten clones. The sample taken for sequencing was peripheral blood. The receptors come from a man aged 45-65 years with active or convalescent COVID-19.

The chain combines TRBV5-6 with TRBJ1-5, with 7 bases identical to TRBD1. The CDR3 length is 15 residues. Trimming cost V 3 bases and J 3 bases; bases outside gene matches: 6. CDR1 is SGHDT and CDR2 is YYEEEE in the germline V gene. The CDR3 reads CASSYRGPINQPQHF. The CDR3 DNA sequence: TGTGCCAGCAGCTACAGGGGACCAATCAATCAGCCCCAGCATTTT.

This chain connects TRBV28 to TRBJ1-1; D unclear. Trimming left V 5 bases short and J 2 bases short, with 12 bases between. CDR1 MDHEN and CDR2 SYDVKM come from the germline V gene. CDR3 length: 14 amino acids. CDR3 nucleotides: TGTGCCAGCAGTCCAGACATGCAAAACACTGAAGCTTTCTTT. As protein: CASSPDMQNTEAFF.

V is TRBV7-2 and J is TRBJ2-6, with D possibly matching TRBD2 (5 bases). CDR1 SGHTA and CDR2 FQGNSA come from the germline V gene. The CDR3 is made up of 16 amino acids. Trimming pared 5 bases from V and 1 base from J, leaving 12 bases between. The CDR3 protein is CASSRMGASGANVLTF. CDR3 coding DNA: TGTGCCAGCAGCCGTATGGGAGCGTCTGGGGCCAACGTCCTGACTTTC.

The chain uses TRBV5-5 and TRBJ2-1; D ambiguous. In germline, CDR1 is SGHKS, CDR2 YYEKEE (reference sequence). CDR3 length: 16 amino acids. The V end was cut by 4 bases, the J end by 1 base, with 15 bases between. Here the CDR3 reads CASSRTLFGSYNEQFF. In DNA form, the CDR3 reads TGTGCCAGCAGCCGTACCCTGTTCGGGTCCTACAATGAGCAGTTCTTC.

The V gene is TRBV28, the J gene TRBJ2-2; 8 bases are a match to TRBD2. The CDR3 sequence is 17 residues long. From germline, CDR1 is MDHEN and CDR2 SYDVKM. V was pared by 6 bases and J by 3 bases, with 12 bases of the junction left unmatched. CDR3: CASSLGAGGHDTGELFF. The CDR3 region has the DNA TGTGCCAGCAGCCTCGGGGCGGGGGGCCACGACACCGGGGAGCTGTTTTTT.

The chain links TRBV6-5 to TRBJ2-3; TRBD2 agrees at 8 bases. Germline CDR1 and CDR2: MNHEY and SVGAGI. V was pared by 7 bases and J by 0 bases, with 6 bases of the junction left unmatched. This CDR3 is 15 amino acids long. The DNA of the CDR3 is TGTGCCAGCAACTTTGGACTAGCTAGCACAGATACGCAGTATTTT. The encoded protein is CASNFGLASTDTQYF.

The CDR3: CASSLDGRGSPLHF. CDR3 nucleotides: TGTGCCAGCAGCTTAGACGGACGGGGGTCACCCCTCCACTTT. The chain joins TRBV11-2 to TRBJ1-6, with D perhaps matching TRBD1 (5 bases). The V end lost 0 bases, the J end lost 10 bases, and 10 bases lay between the germline ends. CDR1 is SGHAT, CDR2 FQNNGV, per germline. The CDR3 has 14 amino acids.

The CDR3 nucleotides read TGTGCCAGCAGTGAACGGAGCCCGGGACAGGGGCGAAATGAGCAGTTCTTC. Encoded protein: CASSERSPGQGRNEQFF. The J gene is TRBJ2-1, the V gene TRBV2; 10 positions match TRBD1. V gave up 2 bases and J gave up 7 bases; unmatched junction bases: 11. The germline gives CDR1 SNHLY, CDR2 FYNNEI. CDR3 length: 17 amino acids.

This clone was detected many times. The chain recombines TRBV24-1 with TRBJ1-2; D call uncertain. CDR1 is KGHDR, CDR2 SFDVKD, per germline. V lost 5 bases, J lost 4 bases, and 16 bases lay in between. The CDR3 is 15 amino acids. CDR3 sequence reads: CATSGPGATLYGYTF. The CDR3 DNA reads TGTGCCACCAGTGGCCCGGGTGCAACACTCTATGGCTACACCTTC.

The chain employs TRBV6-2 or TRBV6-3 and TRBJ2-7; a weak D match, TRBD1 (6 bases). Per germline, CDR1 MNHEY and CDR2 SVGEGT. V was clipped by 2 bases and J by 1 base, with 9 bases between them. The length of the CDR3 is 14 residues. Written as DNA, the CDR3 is TGTGCCAGCAGTTACGAGGGGGATTCCTACGAGCAGTACTTC. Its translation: CASSYEGDSYEQYF.

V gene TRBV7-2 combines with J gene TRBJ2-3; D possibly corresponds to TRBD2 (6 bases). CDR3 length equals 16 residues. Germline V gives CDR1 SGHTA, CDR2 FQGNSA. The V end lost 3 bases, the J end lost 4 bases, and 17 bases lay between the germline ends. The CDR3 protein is CASSFGTLHGADTQYF. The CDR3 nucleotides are TGTGCCAGCAGCTTTGGGACTCTCCACGGGGCAGATACGCAGTATTTT.